This TCR beta chain was recovered during a study of vaccination and CD4 T cells after COVID-19 (dated by TCRdb to the early 2020s). Some background on the complete study: Convalescent patients had a positive SARS-CoV-2 result on nasal swab PCR, and of these patients, nine had mild disease and one had severe disease. The convalescent cohort comprised six males and four females, including two Hispanic individuals, seven Caucasians, two Asians and one multiracial person. Participants received two doses of either the Pfizer-BioNTech BNT162b2 vaccine (n=8) or the Moderna mRNA-1273 vaccine (n=2). Post-COVID blood samples were collected from convalescent patients a median of around 100 days after diagnosis, with a range of roughly 35 to 180 days. The time from the second vaccine dose to post-vaccine blood sampling had a median of around 72 days and ranged from about 14 to 241 days. For stimulating the cultures, overlapping spike peptide pools were used, derived from SARS-CoV-2 as well as from the common cold coronaviruses HCoV-NL63, HCoV-OC43 and HCoV-229E. Control cultures used a CEFX viral epitope pool as positive control, an HIV-1 Nef peptide pool as negative control, or no peptide. In 10 COVID-19 convalescent patients and a few infection-naive healthy vaccine recipients, the spike-specific CD4+ TCR repertoire before mRNA vaccination was compared with the repertoire after mRNA vaccination. Findings and caveats that apply to the study as a whole: Among the post-vaccine SARS-CoV-2-reactive clones in convalescent patients, a median about 89% showed up only after vaccination, which suggests vaccine-specific priming. Of the vaccine-specific clones in convalescent patients, 304 of 307, or nearly all, reacted only to SARS-CoV-2 spike and did not cross-react with common cold coronaviruses. The study included relatively few convalescent patients and did not analyze early timepoints after natural infection. The median count of SARS-CoV-2-reactive clonotypes went up from 20 to 25 after infection to 30 to 40 after vaccination, although the change was not significant.

Taken with the paper, the label for treatment or condition translates to: approximately 9-day PBMC culture with coronavirus spike peptide pools or control peptides (ViraFEST assay). The ViraFEST assay, used in the study, expanded antigen-specific T cells with peptide pools and then identified the expanded clonotypes through TCR sequencing. The convalescent patients' positive SARS-CoV-2 PCR tests fell between March and December 2020, which was before the Alpha, Beta and Delta variants emerged in the United States. Each well held 2 million or so PBMCs cultured in IMDM containing around 5% human AB serum and around 9.2 IU/ml IL-2, with approximately 9.2 ug/ml peptide pools added. On days 3 and 7, half of the culture medium was replaced with fresh IL-2-containing medium. After about 11 days of culture, CD4+ T cells were isolated by negative selection using the EasySep CD4+ T cell isolation kit. Ficoll-Paque Plus gradient centrifugation was used to isolate PBMCs from whole blood, and the isolated PBMCs were then either used fresh or cryopreserved at -140C. Culture conditions were generally each tested in triplicate wells.

For this clonotype: Its antigen remains unidentified. Per-base qualities were not stored, and no clone one base away is much larger.

The V end loses 6 bases and the J end loses 4 bases, and a stretch of 18 bases separates them. There are 15 amino acids in the CDR3, from cysteine to phenylalanine inclusive. The kept DNA is CDR3 alone, 45 bases in frame from the first base. Taken from the germline V gene, the CDR1 and CDR2 loops are MNHEY and SVGEGT. Library creation used PCR. DNA from cultured CD4+ T cells was subjected to TCR sequencing with the Oncomine TCR Beta short-read assay at the Johns Hopkins FTIC core. Genomic DNA was extracted from the cultured CD4+ T cells with the QIAamp micro DNA kit. The Oncomine TCR Beta libraries from cultured CD4+ T cells were pooled using unique dual indexes and then sequenced on an Illumina iSeq 100. The paper's processing steps were these. Non-productive sequences were removed, and CDR3s not starting with C, not ending with F or W, or shorter than 7 amino acids were discarded. Antigen-specific clonotypes were identified using the MANAFEST web application through comparison of peptide-stimulated wells with reference and other culture wells. Positive clones required FDR below 0.05, an odds ratio above 5, and productive frequency above 0.1% in at least two of three replicate wells. A clonotype counted as cross-reactive if it showed significant expansion both in the SARS-CoV-2 spike wells and in at least one common cold coronavirus spike condition. CDR3 homology was assessed with Levenshtein distances (stringdist) and unrooted phylogenetic trees (ape) in R version 3.6.1. TCRdb reworked the public reads: Q25 trimming with fastp, MiXCR clone assembly, productive beta chains retained. Merged by CDR3 protein, the rows form single entries marked with the most common genes and DNA. TCRdb's processing, not the authors' own work, is the source of the V and J calls. The sample yields some 8,300 distinct CDR3 sequences; just over 70% were counted once. Jointly, the top ten make up under 45% of the sample.

The sequence is built from TRBV6-2 or TRBV6-3 and TRBJ2-5; a tentative D match to TRBD2 spans 6 bases. Source material: CD4+ T cells from blood, cultured in vitro. The receptor was derived from a human donor who had recovered from COVID-19. The CDR3 protein: CASRYWGRGGETQYF. The nucleotides read TGTGCCAGCAGATATTGGGGTAGGGGAGGAGAGACCCAGTACTTC.